These T cell receptor beta chains were read from a single sample in a study of blood T cell repertoires in COVID-19. TCRdb keeps only in-frame clones here, not all; method: immunoSEQ multiplex PCR. The data show hundreds of thousands of clones, with around 87% seen just once and about 6% held by the top ten. Sequences were obtained from peripheral blood. Every receptor here comes from a woman in her forties or fifties with COVID-19, enrolled during active disease. Each CDR3 is given with its conserved first and last residue. Fields, in order: J gene, V gene, D gene, clone size, CDR3 length, CDR3 protein, CDR3 DNA. The D gene is left open where the match is weak. Only some rows state a clone size, as once, few, many or a class for expanded clones.

TRBJ2-3 TRBV3-1/TRBV3-2 TRBD2 . 15 CASRSSGRAVDTQYF TGTGCCAGCAGGTCTAGCGGGAGGGCCGTAGATACGCAGTATTTT
TRBJ2-1 TRBV18 TRBD2 . 17 CASSPSLAGGSYNEQFF TGTGCCAGCTCACCATCACTAGCGGGAGGGTCCTACAATGAGCAGTTCTTC
TRBJ2-5 TRBV9 . . 16 CASSVATDKGQETQYF TGTGCCAGCAGCGTAGCTACGGACAAGGGGCAAGAGACCCAGTACTTC
TRBJ2-7 TRBV5-1 . . 14 CASSPTPGFYEQYF TGCGCCAGCAGCCCCACGCCGGGATTCTACGAGCAGTACTTC
TRBJ2-3 TRBV7-2 TRBD2 . 19 CASSLGSSGKQLNTDTQYF TGTGCCAGCAGCTTAGGGTCTAGCGGGAAACAATTAAACACAGATACGCAGTATTTT
TRBJ2-3 TRBV5-4 . . 15 CASSLGGRNTDTQYF TGTGCCAGCAGCTTGGGGGGCAGGAACACAGATACGCAGTATTTT
TRBJ2-1 TRBV2 . . 15 CASIQGGSSYNEQFF TGTGCCAGCATCCAAGGGGGATCCTCCTACAATGAGCAGTTCTTC
TRBJ2-3 TRBV7-2 . . 15 CASSLGGAGTDTQYF TGTGCCAGCAGCTTAGGCGGGGCCGGCACAGATACGCAGTATTTT
TRBJ1-6 TRBV9 . . 13 CASSVVSDSPLHF TGTGCCAGCAGCGTAGTGTCGGATTCACCCCTCCACTTT
TRBJ1-4 TRBV5-1 TRBD1 . 12 CASSFRGEKLFF TGCGCCAGCAGCTTCAGGGGGGAAAAACTGTTTTTT
TRBJ2-5 TRBV19 TRBD2 once 15 CASKRTSGYQETQYF TGTGCCAGTAAACGGACTAGCGGGTACCAAGAGACCCAGTACTTC
TRBJ1-5 TRBV9 . . 14 CASSATGNNQPQHF TGTGCCAGCAGCGCTACCGGGAACAATCAGCCCCAGCATTTT
TRBJ1-2 TRBV9 . . 15 CASSVEWHANYGYTF TGTGCCAGCAGCGTAGAATGGCACGCTAACTATGGCTACACCTTC
TRBJ1-2 TRBV7-9 TRBD1 once 17 CASSSPEGQGAVYGYTF TGTGCCAGCAGCTCGCCGGAGGGGCAGGGGGCGGTGTATGGCTACACCTTC
TRBJ2-3 TRBV4-2 . . 15 CASSPLGGYTDTQYF TGTGCCAGCAGCCCTCTTGGAGGCTACACAGATACGCAGTATTTT
TRBJ2-7 TRBV5-4 TRBD2 . 18 CASSLDYYYGTSRGEQYF TGTGCCAGCAGCTTGGACTACTACTACGGGACTAGCAGGGGCGAGCAGTACTTC
TRBJ1-6 TRBV6-5 . . 15 CASIPLWADNSPLHF TGTGCCAGCATCCCGTTGTGGGCAGACAATTCACCCCTCCACTTT
TRBJ2-1 TRBV20-1 . . 11 CSAGSGAEQFF TGCAGTGCTGGGAGCGGCGCTGAGCAGTTCTTC
TRBJ1-6 TRBV21-1 . . 17 CASSNEYGQDYNSPLHF TGTGCCAGCAGCAACGAATATGGACAGGACTATAATTCACCCCTCCACTTT
TRBJ2-1 TRBV5-5 . . 17 CASSLGPLASTNNEQFF TGTGCCAGCAGCTTGGGCCCACTAGCCTCTACCAACAATGAGCAGTTCTTC
TRBJ1-5 TRBV19 TRBD1 few 16 CASSMTGGRSNQPQHF TGTGCCAGTAGTATGACAGGGGGAAGAAGCAATCAGCCCCAGCATTTT
TRBJ1-1 TRBV7-2 TRBD1 . 14 CASSFGQGNTEAFF TGTGCCAGCAGCTTCGGACAGGGGAACACTGAAGCTTTCTTT
TRBJ2-7 TRBV10-2 TRBD1 . 15 CASSDPGQGVHEQYF TGCGCCAGTAGCGACCCGGGACAGGGGGTCCACGAGCAGTACTTC
TRBJ1-2 TRBV5-4 . . 13 CASSFDSNYGYTF TGTGCCAGCAGCTTTGACAGTAACTATGGCTACACCTTC
TRBJ2-6 TRBV7-9 TRBD1 . 16 CASSTGMSSGANVLTF TGTGCCAGCTCGACAGGGATGAGCTCTGGGGCCAACGTCCTGACTTTC
TRBJ2-1 TRBV2 TRBD2 . 16 CASSGTSGSSYNEQFF TGTGCCAGCAGTGGGACTAGCGGGAGCTCCTACAATGAGCAGTTCTTC
TRBJ2-1 TRBV7-2 . . 15 CASSLLQGGYNEQFF TGTGCCAGCAGCTTGCTGCAGGGGGGTTACAATGAGCAGTTCTTC
TRBJ1-2 TRBV5-1 . . 12 CASSAPTDGYTF TGCGCCAGCAGCGCACCGACAGATGGCTACACCTTC
TRBJ1-5 TRBV4-2 TRBD1 . 15 CASSNSGGSNQPQHF TGTGCCAGCAGCAACTCAGGGGGGAGCAATCAGCCCCAGCATTTT
TRBJ1-1 TRBV28 . . 17 CASSLWGPAGVNTEAFF TGTGCCAGCAGTTTATGGGGGCCGGCAGGGGTGAACACTGAAGCTTTCTTT
TRBJ2-1 TRBV25-1 . . 15 CASSETGSSYNEQFF TGTGCCAGCAGTGAAACTGGGAGCTCCTACAATGAGCAGTTCTTC
TRBJ1-2 TRBV7-9 TRBD1 . 15 CASRSTTGGYYGYTF TGTGCCAGCAGATCTACCACAGGGGGCTACTATGGCTACACCTTC
TRBJ2-7 TRBV7-8 TRBD2 . 14 CASSYLAGSGEQYF TGTGCCAGCAGCTATCTAGCGGGAAGCGGCGAGCAGTACTTC
TRBJ2-1 TRBV4-2 TRBD2 . 17 CASSTAGSGTFYNEQFF TGTGCCAGCAGCACAGCGGGGAGCGGGACGTTCTACAATGAGCAGTTCTTC
TRBJ2-5 TRBV5-4 . . 15 CASSLAWGTQETQYF TGTGCCAGCAGCTTGGCCTGGGGCACACAAGAGACCCAGTACTTC
TRBJ1-3 TRBV7-7 . . 15 CASSFSLGAGNTIYF TGTGCCAGCAGCTTTTCTCTCGGGGCTGGAAACACCATATATTTT
TRBJ1-4 TRBV6-6 TRBD1 . 15 CASRTYRGTNEKLFF TGTGCCAGCAGGACCTACAGGGGTACTAATGAAAAACTGTTTTTT
TRBJ2-1 TRBV15 . . 16 CATSNPGLSRDNEQFF TGTGCCACCAGCAACCCCGGACTATCCCGAGACAATGAGCAGTTCTTC
TRBJ2-1 TRBV5-1 TRBD2 . 14 CASTWGGRGNEQFF TGCGCCAGCACCTGGGGCGGGAGGGGGAATGAGCAGTTCTTC